This TCR beta chain was recovered during a study of shared clonotypes between healthy human individuals. Germline CDR1 and CDR2: SGHDT and YYEEEE. V shed 0 bases and J 0 bases; nucleotides not matched to a gene: 11. The CDR3 sequence is 18 residues long. The table came from immunoSEQ multiplex PCR; TCRdb's copy has only in-frame clones and leaves some out. The sample has about 100,000 clones, around half seen once. The rearrangement uses TRBV5-6 and TRBJ2-7; 8 bases agree with TRBD1. Sequencing was done on a sample of PBMCs. The clonotype comes from a woman between 40 and 50 years old in good health. Some clones in this sample may be carry-over from other donors' samples. CDR3 sequence reads: CASSLGTGTKKFSYEQYF. CDR3 nucleotides: TGTGCCAGCAGCTTGGGGACAGGGACCAAGAAATTCTCCTACGAGCAGTACTTC.